The 18 T cell receptor beta chains given below trace back to one sample, sequenced in a study of T cell repertoires in cytomegalovirus infection. TCRdb used MiXCR to reprocess the reads, holding one entry per CDR3 protein. Among 110,000 to 150,000 distinct CDR3 sequences listed, roughly 32% were seen once. Their specific antigens are unknown. The sample in question was CD8+ T cells from cultured PBMCs, obtained from culture after CMV antigen stimulation. These receptor sequences come from a human donor in good health (CMV status not recorded). Some clones in this sample may be carry-over from other donors' samples.

This clonotype was counted between two and nine times. The rearrangement links TRBV7-8 to TRBJ2-3; 9 bases are a match to TRBD2. Germline lookup yields CDR1 SGHVS and CDR2 FQNEAQ. Trimming took 1 base from V and 4 from J; bases not matched to a gene: 6. This CDR3 contains 16 residues. The CDR3, as DNA: TGTGCCAGCAGCTTAGTAGGCGGGGGGGACCCAGATACGCAGTATTTT. Its translation is CASSLVGGGDPDTQYF.

In this sample, this clonotype turned up a few times. Here the CDR3 reads CASSPRGGEAFF. DNA of the CDR3: TGTGCCAGCAGCCCAAGGGGGGGTGAGGCTTTCTTT. The chain carries TRBV7-6 and TRBJ1-1; a weak D match, TRBD1 (6 bases). V was trimmed by 5 bases and J by 11 bases, leaving 15 bases between them. CDR3 length: 12 amino acids. The germline CDR1 and CDR2 sequences are SGHVS and FNYEAQ.

This clonotype was counted once. The chain recombines TRBV25-1 with TRBJ2-1; 13 bases map to TRBD2. The CDR3 runs to 16 residues. V lost 8 bases and J lost 2; bases outside the gene matches: 6. The germline gives CDR1 MGHDK, CDR2 SYGVNS. CDR3 bases: TGTGCCAGCGGAGGGACTAGCGGGGCTCCCTACAATGAGCAGTTCTTC. Its protein product is CASGGTSGAPYNEQFF. Looking up the rest from reference TRBV25-1 and TRBJ2-1 gives the full variable domain: EADIYQTPRYLVIGTGKKITLECSQTMGHDKMYWYQQDPGMELHLIHYSYGVNSTEKGDLSSESTVSRIRTEHFPLTLESARPSHTSQYLCASGGTSGAPYNEQFFGPGTRLTVL.

This clonotype was observed at least ten times. The chain has TRBV7-2 and TRBJ1-3; no clear D gene. Germline-derived CDR1 and CDR2 are SGHTA and FQGNSA. V was cut by 2 bases and J by 0 bases, with 5 bases left in between. This CDR3 has 14 residues. Here the CDR3 reads CASSLTVSGNTIYF. DNA for the CDR3: TGTGCCAGCAGCTTAACAGTCTCTGGAAACACCATATATTTT.

The chain recombines TRBV7-9 with TRBJ2-2; 8 nucleotides align to TRBD1. V was clipped by 11 bases and J by 2 bases; unmatched bases: 7. From germline, CDR1 is SEHNR and CDR2 FQNEAQ (reference sequence). The CDR3 extends over 14 amino acids. In DNA form, the CDR3 reads TGTGCCTTTCTGGGACAGGTTAACACCGGGGAGCTGTTTTTT. This encodes CAFLGQVNTGELFF.

The CDR3 DNA is TGTGCCAGCAATGGCGGGGGGTACAATGAGCAGTTCTTC. Translated, it gives CASNGGGYNEQFF. The rearrangement uses TRBV6-6 and TRBJ2-1; TRBD2 agrees at 8 bases. Germline CDR1 MNHNY, CDR2 SVGAGI (reference sequence). The CDR3 is 13 residues long. J was trimmed by 4 bases and V by 7 bases; bases with no gene match: 3.

The chain carries TRBV5-4 and TRBJ2-2; D unresolved. Trimming stripped 0 bases from V and 7 bases from J, with 7 bases between. The CDR3 is made up of 13 amino acids. Germline V lookup: CDR1 SGHNT, CDR2 YYREEE (reference sequence). CDR3 DNA sequence: TGTGCCAGCAGCTTGGCCATGGGCGGGGAGCTGTTTTTT. Amino acids: CASSLAMGGELFF.

This chain joins TRBV28 and TRBJ2-1, with 7 bases matching TRBD1. Losses at the gene ends were 0 bases for V and 6 bases for J; bases not matched to a gene: 5. This CDR3 has 15 amino acids. Germline CDR1 is MDHEN and CDR2 is SYDVKM. The CDR3 region is CASSLWGSGGNEQFF. DNA for the CDR3: TGTGCCAGCAGTTTATGGGGTTCAGGGGGCAATGAGCAGTTCTTC.

The chain carries TRBV5-6 and TRBJ2-7; D gene unclear. The V gene lost 6 bases and the J gene lost 1 base, with 17 bases spanning the gap. The CDR3 sequence is 15 residues long. Germline V gene lookup returns CDR1 SGHDT and CDR2 YYEEEE. The CDR3 DNA follows: TGTGCCAGCACGGGTTGGACGGCGAATTCCTACGAGCAGTACTTC. Protein product: CASTGWTANSYEQYF.

The table lists this clonotype with a few counts. The chain couples TRBV7-6 to TRBJ2-2; D remains ambiguous. The length of the CDR3 is 11 residues. The V gene lost 6 bases and the J gene lost 3 bases, with 2 bases spanning the gap. The germline V gene has CDR1 SGHVS and CDR2 FNYEAQ. CDR3 region: CASRDTGELFF. Here the CDR3 DNA reads TGTGCCAGCAGAGACACCGGGGAGCTGTTTTTT.

The V and J genes are TRBV6-2 or TRBV6-3 and TRBJ2-1; D is unresolved. Trimming left V 4 bases short and J 5 bases short, with 12 bases between. This CDR3 spans 14 amino acids. Germline loops: CDR1 MNHEY, CDR2 SVGEGT. The CDR3 region has the DNA TGTGCCAGCAGTTTGTGGGTGACCGACAATGAGCAGTTCTTC. As protein: CASSLWVTDNEQFF.

This chain joins TRBV25-1 and TRBJ2-1; 9 bases agree with TRBD1. Germline assignment: CDR1 MGHDK and CDR2 SYGVNS. The CDR3 is 13 residues long. The trim removed 7 bases at V and 7 bases at J, leaving 5 bases unmatched. As DNA, the CDR3 is TGTGCCAGCATTAACAGGGGGCTGAATGAGCAGTTCTTC. Protein: CASINRGLNEQFF.

The rearrangement uses TRBV19 and TRBJ2-7; D tentatively fits TRBD1 or TRBD2 (5 bases each). V gave up 5 bases and J gave up 6 bases, with 14 bases separating them. CDR1 and CDR2 from the germline V gene are LNHDA and SQIVND (reference sequence). CDR3 length: 13 amino acids. In nucleotides, the CDR3 is TGTGCCAGTAGTTATTTCGGGGACCGCGAGCAGTACTTC. Protein product: CASSYFGDREQYF.

This clonotype was counted once. The chain joins TRBV20-1 to TRBJ2-1; TRBD2 agrees at 7 bases. Losses at the gene ends were 3 bases for V and 8 bases for J; bases not matched to a gene: 19. Germline CDR1 DFQATT, CDR2 SNEGSKA (reference sequence). This CDR3 has 17 residues. CDR3 sequence (DNA): TGCAGTGCTAGGTCCGAAGCGGGGCCTTGGATCATAGATGAGCAGTTCTTC. Translation gives CSARSEAGPWIIDEQFF.

This clonotype was seen a handful of times. The chain uses TRBV6-5 and TRBJ2-7, with D perhaps TRBD2 (5 bases). The CDR3 runs 14 residues. Per germline, CDR1 MNHEY and CDR2 SVGAGI. The ends were cut back, 2 bases at V and 1 base at J, with 9 bases in the middle. The CDR3 DNA reads TGTGCCAGCAGTTACGATGAGGGTTCCTACGAGCAGTACTTC. It codes for CASSYDEGSYEQYF.

This clonotype has just a few counts. The chain combines TRBV10-3 with TRBJ2-7; D unclear. The CDR3 is 14 residues long. Germline lookup yields CDR1 ENHRY and CDR2 SYGVKD. V was trimmed by 1 base and J by 1 base, leaving 8 bases between them. CDR3 DNA sequence: TGTGCCATCAGTGAGTGGACGGATTCCTACGAGCAGTACTTC. Its protein product is CAISEWTDSYEQYF.

The chain combines TRBV7-2 with TRBJ2-1, with 9 bases lining up with TRBD2. Germline CDR1 and CDR2: SGHTA and FQGNSA. The CDR3 loop spans 21 amino acids. With V trimmed by 1 base and J by 0 bases, 16 bases remained unmatched. CDR3 bases: TGTGCCAGCAGCTTAGTTAGTCCAGCGGGGGGAATATTGAGCTCCTACAATGAGCAGTTCTTC. This translates into CASSLVSPAGGILSSYNEQFF.

This clonotype has a handful of counts. The V gene is TRBV7-6, the J gene TRBJ1-1; D not certain. The V end lost 2 bases, the J end lost 2 bases, and 6 bases lay between the germline ends. This CDR3 comprises 13 residues. The germline V gene encodes CDR1 SGHVS and CDR2 FNYEAQ. This CDR3 reads CASSLSVNTEAFF. In DNA form, the CDR3 reads TGTGCCAGCAGCTTATCAGTTAACACTGAAGCTTTCTTT.